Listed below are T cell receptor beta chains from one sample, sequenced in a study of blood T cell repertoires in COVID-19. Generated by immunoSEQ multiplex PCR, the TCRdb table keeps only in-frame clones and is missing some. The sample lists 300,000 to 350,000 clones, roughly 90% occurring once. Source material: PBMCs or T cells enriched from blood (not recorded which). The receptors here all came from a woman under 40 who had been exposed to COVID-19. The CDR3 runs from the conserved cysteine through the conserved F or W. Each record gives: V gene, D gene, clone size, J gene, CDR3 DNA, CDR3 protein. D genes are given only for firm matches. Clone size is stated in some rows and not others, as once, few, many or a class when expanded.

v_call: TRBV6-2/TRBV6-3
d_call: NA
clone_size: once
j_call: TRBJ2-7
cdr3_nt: TGTGCCAGCAGCCCCCTTGGTCTAGCCTACGAGCAGTACTTC
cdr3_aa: CASSPLGLAYEQYF

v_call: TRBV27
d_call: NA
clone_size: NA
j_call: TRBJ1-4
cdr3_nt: TGTGCCAGCTCCCCCGGGACACAGGCAACTAATGAAAAACTGTTTTTT
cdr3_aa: CASSPGTQATNEKLFF

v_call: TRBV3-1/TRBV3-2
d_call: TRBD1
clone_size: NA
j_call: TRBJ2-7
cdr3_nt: TGTGCCAGCAGCCAACAAGCAGGACAGGTCGGCTTC
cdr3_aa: CASSQQAGQVGF

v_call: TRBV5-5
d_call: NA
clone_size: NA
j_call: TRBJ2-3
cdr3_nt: TGTGCCAGCAGCTTCGATCGAAGCGGGCTCCTCACAGATACGCAGTATTTT
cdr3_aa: CASSFDRSGLLTDTQYF

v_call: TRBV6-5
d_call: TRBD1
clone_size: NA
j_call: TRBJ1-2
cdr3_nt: TGTGCCAGCAATCAAGGACAGGACTATGGCTACACCTTC
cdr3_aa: CASNQGQDYGYTF

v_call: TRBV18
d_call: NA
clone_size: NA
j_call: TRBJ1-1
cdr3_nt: TGTGCCAGCTCATCCTCCGACACTGAAGCTTTCTTT
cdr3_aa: CASSSSDTEAFF

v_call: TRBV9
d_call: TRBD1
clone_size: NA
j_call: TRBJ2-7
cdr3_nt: TGTGCCAGCAGCGCCACGGGACAGGGTACGAGGGAGCAGTACTTC
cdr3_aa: CASSATGQGTREQYF

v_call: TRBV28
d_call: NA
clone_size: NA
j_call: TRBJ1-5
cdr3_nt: TGTGCCAGCAGTTTATTTGCGCAGGGGAATCAGCCCCAGCATTTT
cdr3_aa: CASSLFAQGNQPQHF

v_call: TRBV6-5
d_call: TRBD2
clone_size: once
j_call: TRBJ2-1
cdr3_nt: TGTGCCAGCAGTTCACTAGCGGGAAACAATGAGCAGTTCTTC
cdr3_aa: CASSSLAGNNEQFF

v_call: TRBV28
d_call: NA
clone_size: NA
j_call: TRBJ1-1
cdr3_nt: TGTGCCAGCACCCTCGGGGAAGCTCTTGAAGCTTTCTTT
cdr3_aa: CASTLGEALEAFF

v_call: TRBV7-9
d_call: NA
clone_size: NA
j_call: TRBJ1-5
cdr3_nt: TGTGCCAGCAGCGTTCCGAACCCGGGGACGGGAGGAGATCAGCCCCAGCATTTT
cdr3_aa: CASSVPNPGTGGDQPQHF

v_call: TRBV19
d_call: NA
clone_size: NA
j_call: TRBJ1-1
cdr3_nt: TGTGCCAGTAGTATAGATCCAACAGGGCTGGGCACTGAAGCTTTCTTT
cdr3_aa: CASSIDPTGLGTEAFF

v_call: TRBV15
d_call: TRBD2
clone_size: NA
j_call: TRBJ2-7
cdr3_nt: TGTGCCACCAGCAGTCTTACTAGCGGGAGGTCCAACTACGAGCAGTACTTC
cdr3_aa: CATSSLTSGRSNYEQYF

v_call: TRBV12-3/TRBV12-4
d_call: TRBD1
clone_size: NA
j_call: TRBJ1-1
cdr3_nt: TGTGCCAGCAGTCGACCGGGACAGGGTCAAGCTTTCTTT
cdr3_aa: CASSRPGQGQAFF

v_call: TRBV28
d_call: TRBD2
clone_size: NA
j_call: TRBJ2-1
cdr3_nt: TGTGCCAGCCTTGTGGGAGGGAGCTCCTACAATGAGCAGTTCTTC
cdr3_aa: CASLVGGSSYNEQFF

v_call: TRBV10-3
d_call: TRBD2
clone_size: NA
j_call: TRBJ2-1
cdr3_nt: TGTGCCATCAGTGGGGGACTAGACAATGAGCAGTTCTTC
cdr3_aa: CAISGGLDNEQFF

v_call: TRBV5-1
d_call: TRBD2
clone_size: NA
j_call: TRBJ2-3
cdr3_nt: TGCGCCAGCAGCCGGGGGATAGCGGGAGGAACAGATACGCAGTATTTT
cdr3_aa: CASSRGIAGGTDTQYF

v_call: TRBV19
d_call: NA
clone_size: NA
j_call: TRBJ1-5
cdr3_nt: TGTGCCAGTAGTGTCGTTCAGGGATACAATCAGCCCCAGCATTTT
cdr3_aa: CASSVVQGYNQPQHF

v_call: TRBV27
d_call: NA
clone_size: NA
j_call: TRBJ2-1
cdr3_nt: TGTGCCAGCAAGGGGGGAGGGCCCTACAATGAGCAGTTCTTC
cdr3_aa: CASKGGGPYNEQFF

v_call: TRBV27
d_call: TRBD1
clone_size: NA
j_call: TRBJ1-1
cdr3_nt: TGTGCCAGCAGTTTGCAGGGGGACACTGAAGCTTTCTTT
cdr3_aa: CASSLQGDTEAFF

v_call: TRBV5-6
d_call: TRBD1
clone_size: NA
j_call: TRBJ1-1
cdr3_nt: TGTGCCAGCAGCTTGGGACAGGGGTTGAACACTGAAGCTTTCTTT
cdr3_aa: CASSLGQGLNTEAFF

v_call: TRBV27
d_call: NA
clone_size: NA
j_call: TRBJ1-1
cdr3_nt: TGTGCCAGCAGTTTGGGGAGGGTCAATGAAGCTTTCTTT
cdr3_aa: CASSLGRVNEAFF

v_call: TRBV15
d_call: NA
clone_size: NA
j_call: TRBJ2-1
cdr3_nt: TGTGCCACCAGCAGAGTACCCTCAGCGGGTACCTACAATGAGCAGTTCTTC
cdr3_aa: CATSRVPSAGTYNEQFF

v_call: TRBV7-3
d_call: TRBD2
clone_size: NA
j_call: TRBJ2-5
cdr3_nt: TGTGCCAGCAGCTCCAACGGCCTAGCGGGACAAGAGACCCAGTACTTC
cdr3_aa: CASSSNGLAGQETQYF

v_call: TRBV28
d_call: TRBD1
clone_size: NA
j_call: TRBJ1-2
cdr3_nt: TGTGCCAGCAGTCCCCGGACAGGGAGGAAGTTTTTCGATGGCTACACCTTC
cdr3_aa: CASSPRTGRKFFDGYTF

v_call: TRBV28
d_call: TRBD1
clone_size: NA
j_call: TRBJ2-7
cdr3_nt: TGTGCCAGCAGCCGACCACAGGGGTACGAGCAGTACTTC
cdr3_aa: CASSRPQGYEQYF

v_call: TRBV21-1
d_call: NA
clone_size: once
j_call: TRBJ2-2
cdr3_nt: TGTGCCAGCAGCAAATGGGGGCGCGAATCCGGGGAGCTGTTTTTT
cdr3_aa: CASSKWGRESGELFF

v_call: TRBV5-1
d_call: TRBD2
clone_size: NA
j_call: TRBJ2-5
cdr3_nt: TGCGCCAGCAGCTTTGTACTAGCGGGGCGCCAAGAGACCCAGTACTTC
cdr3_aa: CASSFVLAGRQETQYF

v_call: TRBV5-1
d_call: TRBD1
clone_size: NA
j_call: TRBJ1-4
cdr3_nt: TGCGCCAGCAGCCCTTCCGGCCAGGGGGGTGAAAAACTGTTTTTT
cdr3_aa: CASSPSGQGGEKLFF

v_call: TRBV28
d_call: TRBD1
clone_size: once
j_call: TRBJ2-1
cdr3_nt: TGTGCCAGCAGTTTGACAGGGGGATTTAAGAATGAGCAGTTCTTC
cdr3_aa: CASSLTGGFKNEQFF

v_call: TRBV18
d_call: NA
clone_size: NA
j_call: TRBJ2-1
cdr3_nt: TGTGCCAGCTCCTCCTCGGCGGGCGAAGGCAATGAGCAGTTCTTC
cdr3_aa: CASSSSAGEGNEQFF

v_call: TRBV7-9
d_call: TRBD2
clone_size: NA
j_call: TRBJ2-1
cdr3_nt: TGTGCCAGCACCCCACCTGCCGGGACTAGCGGTGGGAATGAGCAGTTCTTC
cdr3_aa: CASTPPAGTSGGNEQFF

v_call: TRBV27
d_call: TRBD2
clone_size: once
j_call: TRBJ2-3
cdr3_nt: TGTGCCAGCAGTTTATGGCGGACTAGCGGGACGGATGGTTATAGCACAGATACGCAGTATTTT
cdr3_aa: CASSLWRTSGTDGYSTDTQYF

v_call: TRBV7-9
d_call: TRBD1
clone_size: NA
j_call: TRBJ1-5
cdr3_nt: TGTGCCAGCAGCAAAGACAGGGCGAGCAATCAGCCCCAGCATTTT
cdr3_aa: CASSKDRASNQPQHF

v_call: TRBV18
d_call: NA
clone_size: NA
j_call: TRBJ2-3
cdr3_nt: TGTGCCAGCTCAATCTTAGCAGATGACGCAGATACGCAGTATTTT
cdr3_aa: CASSILADDADTQYF

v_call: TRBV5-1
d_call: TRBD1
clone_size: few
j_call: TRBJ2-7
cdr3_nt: TGCGCCAGCAGCAGGACAGGGGAGACCTACGAGCAGTACTTC
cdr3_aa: CASSRTGETYEQYF

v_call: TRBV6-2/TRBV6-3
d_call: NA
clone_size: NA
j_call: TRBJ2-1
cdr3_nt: TGTGCCAGCAGTAATCATGGACTAACCCCCTACAATGAGCAGTTCTTC
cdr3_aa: CASSNHGLTPYNEQFF

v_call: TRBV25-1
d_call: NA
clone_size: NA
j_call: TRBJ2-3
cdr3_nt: TGTGCCAGCAGTGAATATTTATTCGTAGATACGCAGTATTTT
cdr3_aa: CASSEYLFVDTQYF

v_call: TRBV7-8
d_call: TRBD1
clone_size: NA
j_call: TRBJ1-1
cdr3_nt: TGTGCCAGCAGCACCAGGGACAGCCGGAGCACTGAAGCTTTCTTT
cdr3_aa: CASSTRDSRSTEAFF

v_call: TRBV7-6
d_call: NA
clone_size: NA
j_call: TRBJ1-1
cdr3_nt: TGTGCCAGCAGCTTAGGTGCAGGAACCAACACTGAAGCTTTCTTT
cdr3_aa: CASSLGAGTNTEAFF